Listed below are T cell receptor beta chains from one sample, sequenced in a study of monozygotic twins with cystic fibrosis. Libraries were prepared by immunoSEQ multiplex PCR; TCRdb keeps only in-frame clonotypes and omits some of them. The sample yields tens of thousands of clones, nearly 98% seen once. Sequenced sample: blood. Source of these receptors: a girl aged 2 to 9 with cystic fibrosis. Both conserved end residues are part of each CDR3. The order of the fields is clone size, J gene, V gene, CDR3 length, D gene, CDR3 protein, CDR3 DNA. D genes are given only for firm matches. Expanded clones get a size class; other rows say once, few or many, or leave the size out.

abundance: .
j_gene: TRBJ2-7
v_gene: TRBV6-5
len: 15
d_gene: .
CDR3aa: CASSFSTATSYEQYF
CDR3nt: TGTGCCAGCAGTTTCTCGACTGCCACCTCCTACGAGCAGTACTTC

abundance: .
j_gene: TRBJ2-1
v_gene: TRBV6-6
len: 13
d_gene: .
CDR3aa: CAGGTETYNEQFF
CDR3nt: TGTGCCGGAGGGACCGAAACGTACAATGAGCAGTTCTTC

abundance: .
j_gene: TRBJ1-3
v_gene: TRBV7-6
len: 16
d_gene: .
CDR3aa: CASSLVASNSGNTIYF
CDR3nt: TGTGCCAGCAGCTTAGTGGCCAGCAACTCTGGAAACACCATATATTTT

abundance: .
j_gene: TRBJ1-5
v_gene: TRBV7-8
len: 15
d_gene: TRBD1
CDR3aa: CASSLGTGINQPQHF
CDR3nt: TGTGCCAGCAGCTTAGGGACAGGCATTAATCAGCCCCAGCATTTT

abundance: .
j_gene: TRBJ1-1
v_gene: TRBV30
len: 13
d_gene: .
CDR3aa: CAWSSRQDTEAFF
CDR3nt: TGTGCCTGGAGTAGCAGGCAAGACACTGAAGCTTTCTTT

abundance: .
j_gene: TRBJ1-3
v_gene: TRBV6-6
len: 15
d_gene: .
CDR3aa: CASKDSFYSGNTIYF
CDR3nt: TGTGCCAGCAAAGACAGTTTCTACTCTGGAAACACCATATATTTT

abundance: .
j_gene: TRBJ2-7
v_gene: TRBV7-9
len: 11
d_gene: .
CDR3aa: CASSLLDEQYF
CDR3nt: TGTGCCAGCAGCTTACTCGACGAGCAGTACTTC

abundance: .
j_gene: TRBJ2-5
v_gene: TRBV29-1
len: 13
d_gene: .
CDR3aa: CSVNGGSGETQYF
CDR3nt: TGCAGCGTCAATGGCGGGTCGGGAGAGACCCAGTACTTC

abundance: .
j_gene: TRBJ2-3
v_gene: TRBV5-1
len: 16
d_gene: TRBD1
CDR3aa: CASSLAGQGSTDTQYF
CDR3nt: TGCGCCAGCAGCCTAGCTGGACAGGGGTCGACAGATACGCAGTATTTT

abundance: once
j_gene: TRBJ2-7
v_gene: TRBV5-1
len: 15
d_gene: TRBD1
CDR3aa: CASSLEDRGYYEQYF
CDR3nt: TGCGCCAGCAGCTTGGAAGACAGGGGCTACTACGAGCAGTACTTC

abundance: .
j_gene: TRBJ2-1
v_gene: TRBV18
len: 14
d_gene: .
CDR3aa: CASSPVLSYNEQFF
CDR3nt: TGTGCCAGCTCACCAGTGTTGTCCTACAATGAGCAGTTCTTC

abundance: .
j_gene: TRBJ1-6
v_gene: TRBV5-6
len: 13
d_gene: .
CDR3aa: CASSLAGSSPLHF
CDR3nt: TGTGCCAGCAGCTTGGCAGGCAGTTCACCCCTCCACTTT

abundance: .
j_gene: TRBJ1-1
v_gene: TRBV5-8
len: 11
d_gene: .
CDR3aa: CASSLGGQAFF
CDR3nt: TGTGCCAGCAGCTTGGGTGGTCAAGCTTTCTTT

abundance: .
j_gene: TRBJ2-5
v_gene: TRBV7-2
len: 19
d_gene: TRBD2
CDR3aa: CASSSPSSGPLRSQETQYF
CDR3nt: TGTGCCAGCAGCTCGCCTTCTAGCGGGCCCCTTAGAAGCCAAGAGACCCAGTACTTC

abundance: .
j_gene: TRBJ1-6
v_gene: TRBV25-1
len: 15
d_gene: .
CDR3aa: CASSGSGTYNSPLHF
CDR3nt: TGTGCCAGCAGCGGTTCCGGGACCTATAATTCACCCCTCCACTTT

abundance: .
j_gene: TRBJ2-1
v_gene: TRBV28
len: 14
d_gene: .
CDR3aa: CASSLGYSYNEQFF
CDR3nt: TGTGCCAGCAGTTTAGGTTACTCCTACAATGAGCAGTTCTTC

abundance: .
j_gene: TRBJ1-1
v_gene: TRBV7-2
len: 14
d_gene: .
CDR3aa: CASSLGPGNTEAFF
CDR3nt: TGTGCCAGCAGCTTAGGTCCGGGGAACACTGAAGCTTTCTTT

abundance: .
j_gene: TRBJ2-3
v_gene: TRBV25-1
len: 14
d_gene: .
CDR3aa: CASTLGGFTDTQYF
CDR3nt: TGTGCCAGCACCCTAGGGGGGTTCACAGATACGCAGTATTTT

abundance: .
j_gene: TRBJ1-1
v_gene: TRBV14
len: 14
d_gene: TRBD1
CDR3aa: CASSQGQGSTEAFF
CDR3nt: TGTGCCAGCAGCCAAGGACAGGGGAGCACTGAAGCTTTCTTT

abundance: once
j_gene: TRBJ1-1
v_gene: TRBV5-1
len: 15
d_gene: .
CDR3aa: CASSSARQLNTEAFF
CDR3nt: TGCGCCAGCAGCTCGGCCAGGCAGCTGAACACTGAAGCTTTCTTT

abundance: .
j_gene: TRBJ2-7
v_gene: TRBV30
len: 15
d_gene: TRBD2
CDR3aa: CAWSVAFLAGAEQYF
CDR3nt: TGTGCCTGGAGTGTAGCCTTTCTAGCGGGAGCCGAGCAGTACTTC

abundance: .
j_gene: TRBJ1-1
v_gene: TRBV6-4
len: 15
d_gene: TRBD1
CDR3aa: CASSGTGDINTEAFF
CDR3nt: TGTGCCAGCAGTGGGACAGGAGACATAAACACTGAAGCTTTCTTT

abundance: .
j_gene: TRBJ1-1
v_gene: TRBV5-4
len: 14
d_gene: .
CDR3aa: CASSLGSRNTEAFF
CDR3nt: TGTGCCAGCAGCTTGGGGTCAAGGAACACTGAAGCTTTCTTT

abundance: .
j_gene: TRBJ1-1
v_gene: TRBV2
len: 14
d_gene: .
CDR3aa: CASSVGRKNTEAFF
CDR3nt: TGTGCCAGCAGTGTCGGCAGGAAGAACACTGAAGCTTTCTTT

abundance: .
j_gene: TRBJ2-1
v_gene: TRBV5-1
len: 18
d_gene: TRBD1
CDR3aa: CASSRWTGEISSYNEQFF
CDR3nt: TGCGCCAGCAGCCGATGGACAGGTGAAATAAGCTCCTACAATGAGCAGTTCTTC

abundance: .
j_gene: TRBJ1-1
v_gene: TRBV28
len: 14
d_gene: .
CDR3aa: CASSLDASSTEAFF
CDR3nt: TGTGCCAGCAGTTTAGACGCTTCCAGCACTGAAGCTTTCTTT

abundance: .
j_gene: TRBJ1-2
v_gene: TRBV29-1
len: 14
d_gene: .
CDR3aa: CSVDRSGRRYGYTF
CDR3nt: TGCAGCGTTGATCGTTCAGGGCGCAGATATGGCTACACCTTC

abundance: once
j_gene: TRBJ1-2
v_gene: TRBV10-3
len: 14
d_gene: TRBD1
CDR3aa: CASSQGQGARGYTF
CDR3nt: TGTGCCAGCAGCCAGGGACAGGGGGCGCGGGGCTACACCTTC

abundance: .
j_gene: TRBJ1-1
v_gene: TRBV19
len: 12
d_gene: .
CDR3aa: CASSREFGEAFF
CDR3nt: TGTGCCAGTAGTAGGGAGTTCGGTGAAGCTTTCTTT

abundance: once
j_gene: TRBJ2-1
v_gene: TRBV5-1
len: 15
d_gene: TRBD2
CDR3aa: CASSPLGTSFNEQFF
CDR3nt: TGCGCCAGCAGCCCCCTCGGGACTAGCTTCAATGAGCAGTTCTTC

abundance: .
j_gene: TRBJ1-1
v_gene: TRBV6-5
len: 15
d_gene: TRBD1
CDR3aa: CASSYSRQGDLGAFF
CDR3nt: TGTGCCAGCAGTTACTCAAGACAGGGGGATTTGGGCGCTTTCTTT

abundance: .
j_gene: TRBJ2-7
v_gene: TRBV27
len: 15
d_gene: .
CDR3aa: CASSLSIEGSREQYF
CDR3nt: TGTGCCAGCAGTTTATCGATTGAGGGAAGCCGGGAGCAGTACTTC

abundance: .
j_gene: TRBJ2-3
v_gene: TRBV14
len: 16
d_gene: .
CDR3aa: CASSQDRYPRTDTQYF
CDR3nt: TGTGCCAGCAGCCAAGACCGATACCCCCGAACGGATACGCAGTATTTT

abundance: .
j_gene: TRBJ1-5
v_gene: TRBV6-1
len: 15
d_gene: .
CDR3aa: CASRERQYSNQPQHF
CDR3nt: TGTGCCAGCAGAGAGAGACAGTATAGCAATCAGCCCCAGCATTTT

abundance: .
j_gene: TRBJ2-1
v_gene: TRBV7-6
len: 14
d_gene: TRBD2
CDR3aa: CASGLTSVDNEQFF
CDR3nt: TGTGCCAGCGGGTTGACTAGCGTCGACAATGAGCAGTTCTTC

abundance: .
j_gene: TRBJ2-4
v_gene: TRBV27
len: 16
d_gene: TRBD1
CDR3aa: CASSSNRGRGRNIQYF
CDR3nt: TGTGCCAGCAGTTCCAACAGGGGGCGCGGAAGAAACATTCAGTACTTC

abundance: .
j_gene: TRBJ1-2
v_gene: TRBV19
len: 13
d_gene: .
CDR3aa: CATLTTGKAGYTF
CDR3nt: TGTGCCACCTTAACTACAGGGAAGGCTGGCTACACCTTC

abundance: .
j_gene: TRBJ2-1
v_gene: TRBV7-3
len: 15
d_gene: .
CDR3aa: CASSRDKGRGNEQFF
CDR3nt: TGTGCCAGCAGCCGCGACAAGGGACGGGGCAATGAGCAGTTCTTC

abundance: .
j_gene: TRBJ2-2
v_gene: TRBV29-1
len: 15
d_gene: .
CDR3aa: CSVSGDSGNTGELFF
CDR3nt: TGCAGCGTCTCCGGGGACTCGGGGAACACCGGGGAGCTGTTTTTT